The 23 T cell receptor beta chains below were found in one sample sequenced in a study of CD8+ T cells in alopecia areata. In each case, RNA was isolated and then reverse transcribed into cDNA as the sequencing template. Data came from immunoSEQ multiplex PCR; TCRdb stores just in-frame clones and leaves some out. The repertoire holds 160,000 or so clones, with 55% to 75% as singletons. Treatment: oral pan-JAK inhibitor, 5-10 mg twice daily. Here the sequenced sample was CD4+ T cells sorted from blood, taken at week 4, from a patient treated with tofacitinib. The receptors stem from a human donor with alopecia areata.

With regard to this clone: Other DNA sequences of this sample code for an identical CDR3. V gene TRBV2 combines with J gene TRBJ2-1; D remains unclear. The V gene's germline CDR1 is SNHLY and CDR2 FYNNEI. This CDR3 region has 14 residues. Trimming stripped 2 bases from V and 0 bases from J, with 5 bases between. CDR3 bases: TGTGCCAGCAGTGAACGGAGCTCCTACAATGAGCAGTTCTTC. This sequence encodes CASSERSSYNEQFF.

This chain joins TRBV7-2 and TRBJ1-6; 8 bases map to TRBD1. The germline V gene has CDR1 SGHTA and CDR2 FQGNSA. This CDR3 has 14 residues. Trimming cost V 5 bases and J 8 bases; bases outside gene matches: 5. CDR3 amino acids: CASSGRGQDSPLHF. The CDR3 bases are TGTGCCAGCAGCGGCAGGGGGCAGGATTCACCCCTCCACTTT.

V usage is TRBV7-9 and J usage is TRBJ1-5, with TRBD1 as a possible D gene (6 bases). Trimming removed 1 base from V and 5 bases from J, with 9 bases in between. Germline CDR1 reads SEHNR; CDR2 reads FQNEAQ (reference sequence). The CDR3 loop spans 14 amino acids. The DNA for the CDR3 is TGTGCCAGCAGCTTAGACAGGGTTGATCAGCCCCAGCATTTT. It yields the protein CASSLDRVDQPQHF.

This clone turned up a few times. The gene calls are TRBV30 and TRBJ2-7, with TRBD1 as a possible D gene (5 bases). The CDR3 is 15 amino acids. CDR1 is GTSNPN, CDR2 SVGIG, per germline (reference sequence). V was clipped by 0 bases and J by 3 bases, with 15 bases between them. Written as DNA, the CDR3 is TGTGCCTGGAGTGTACCAAAGGGGATCCTCTACGAGCAGTACTTC. Translated, it gives CAWSVPKGILYEQYF.

The chain couples TRBV29-1 to TRBJ2-7, with 8 positions matching TRBD1. Germline V gene lookup returns CDR1 SQVTM and CDR2 ANQGSEA. Unmatched junction bases numbered 8, after V lost 7 bases and J lost 0 bases. The CDR3 runs 14 residues. CDR3 region: CSARGTGVSYEQYF. The CDR3 DNA reads as TGCAGCGCCCGTGGGACAGGAGTCTCCTACGAGCAGTACTTC.

The chain employs TRBV30 and TRBJ2-7, with 7 bases identical to TRBD1. The CDR3 is 14 residues long. Trimming at V came to 8 bases and at J to 4 bases, leaving 14 bases not matched to a gene. Germline V gives CDR1 GTSNPN, CDR2 SVGIG (reference sequence). DNA of the CDR3: TGTGCCACACACCAAGGGGGCCTGGGTTACGAGCAGTACTTC. It encodes CATHQGGLGYEQYF.

This chain uses TRBV13 with TRBJ2-3, with 7 positions matching TRBD2. The CDR3 has 14 amino acids. Germline assignment: CDR1 PRHDT and CDR2 FYEKMQ (reference sequence). Trimming cost V 5 bases and J 6 bases; bases outside gene matches: 8. CDR3 DNA: TGTGCCAGCAGCCCCGGGCTAGCGGTGGATACGCAGTATTTT. Its protein is CASSPGLAVDTQYF.

The chain is built from TRBV2 and TRBJ2-5, with D possibly TRBD2 on 5 matching bases. CDR1 is SNHLY and CDR2 is FYNNEI in the germline V gene. V lost 3 bases, J lost 1 base, and 9 bases lay in between. The CDR3 sequence is 14 residues long. CDR3 sequence: CASSENGLQETQYF. Here the CDR3 DNA reads TGTGCCAGCAGTGAGAACGGACTCCAAGAGACCCAGTACTTC.

This clone was picked up one time. This chain joins TRBV5-1 and TRBJ2-7, with D maybe TRBD1 (6 bases). Trimming removed 4 bases from V and 2 bases from J, with 13 bases in between. The germline CDR1 and CDR2 sequences are SGHRS and YFSETQ. The CDR3 consists of 14 residues. DNA of the CDR3: TGCGCCAGCAGCGGGGTCAGGGGTCCCTACGAGCAGTACTTC. Protein: CASSGVRGPYEQYF.

This chain joins TRBV5-1 and TRBJ1-6; D gene uncertain. Germline CDR1 reads SGHRS; CDR2 reads YFSETQ. Deletions cut 0 bases from V and 4 bases from J, with 5 bases between. This CDR3 has 14 residues. CDR3 DNA: TGCGCCAGCAGCTTGGGGGAGTATAATTCACCCCTCCACTTT. As protein: CASSLGEYNSPLHF.

The rearrangement joins TRBV5-1 to TRBJ2-1; 11 nucleotides line up with TRBD1. The germline CDR1 and CDR2 sequences are SGHRS and YFSETQ. CDR3 length: 18 residues. The junction had 8 bases not matched to a gene; V was cut back by 3 bases and J by 0 bases. The CDR3 DNA is TGCGCCAGCAGCTCGGGACAGGGGGTCGTTGGCTCCTACAATGAGCAGTTCTTC. Residues: CASSSGQGVVGSYNEQFF.

This clone was detected only a few times. This chain links TRBV2 with TRBJ1-6; maybe TRBD1 (5 bases). CDR3 length: 18 amino acids. With 6 bases removed from V and 0 bases from J, the gap between germline ends came to 18 bases. CDR1 SNHLY and CDR2 FYNNEI come from the germline V gene. CDR3 region: CASSFPGPRSSYNSPLHF. For the CDR3, the DNA is TGTGCCAGCAGCTTTCCGGGACCGAGGAGCTCCTATAATTCACCCCTCCACTTT.

The V and J genes are TRBV9 and TRBJ2-7; no firm D call. Germline CDR1 and CDR2: SGDLS and YYNGEE. CDR3 length equals 15 residues. V lost 0 bases and J 2 bases, leaving 12 bases between the germline ends. The chain's CDR3 is CASSVGGLATYEQYF. Written as DNA, the CDR3 is TGTGCCAGCAGCGTAGGAGGCTTAGCCACCTACGAGCAGTACTTC.

Turning to this clone: The same CDR3 arises from other DNA sequences in this sample as well. The chain combines TRBV5-1 with TRBJ2-3; TRBD2 is a possible D gene (6 bases). Germline CDR1 reads SGHRS; CDR2 reads YFSETQ. This CDR3 spans 13 amino acids. V lost 4 bases and J lost 3, with 9 bases in between. CDR3 DNA sequence: TGCGCCAGCAGCCTGGAGGGAACAGATACGCAGTATTTT. This encodes CASSLEGTDTQYF.

The rearrangement links TRBV2 to TRBJ2-6; no definite D call. This CDR3 spans 14 amino acids. Trimming pared 7 bases from V and 4 bases from J, leaving 11 bases between. Germline lookup yields CDR1 SNHLY and CDR2 FYNNEI. CDR3 coding DNA: TGTGCCAGCACCCTAGTGCCCGGGGCCAACGTCCTGACTTTC. Protein product: CASTLVPGANVLTF.

The V gene is TRBV5-1, the J gene TRBJ2-2; no definite D call. The CDR3 is 14 amino acids. Germline-derived CDR1 and CDR2 are SGHRS and YFSETQ. The V end was cut by 3 bases, the J end by 8 bases, with 14 bases between. The CDR3 loop is CASSSSPARGELFF. The CDR3 nucleotides are TGCGCCAGCAGCTCGTCCCCGGCCCGGGGGGAGCTGTTTTTT.

The J gene is TRBJ2-7, the V gene TRBV7-6; D gene uncertain. Per germline, CDR1 SGHVS and CDR2 FNYEAQ. Trimming shortened V by 5 bases and J by 12 bases, and 14 bases separated the two germline ends. This CDR3 is built from 11 residues. CDR3 region: CASSHRWRWYF. The CDR3 region has the DNA TGTGCCAGCAGCCACCGATGGCGTTGGTACTTC.

V gene TRBV13 combines with J gene TRBJ1-1, with 9 bases aligning to TRBD1. CDR3 size: 13 residues. The germline V gene has CDR1 PRHDT and CDR2 FYEKMQ (reference sequence). Trimming cost V 5 bases and J 11 bases; bases outside gene matches: 9. The CDR3 is CASSTTGGRLAFF. The CDR3 DNA reads TGTGCCAGCAGCACCACAGGGGGCCGGTTGGCTTTCTTT. Full variable domain (remainder filled in from reference TRBV13 and TRBJ1-1): AAGVIQSPRHLIKEKRETATLKCYPIPRHDTVYWYQQGPGQDPQFLISFYEKMQSDKGSIPDRFSAQQFSDYHSELNMSSLELGDSALYFCASSTTGGRLAFFGQGTRLTVV.

The chain links TRBV5-1 to TRBJ2-7, with 8 positions matching TRBD2. V lost 3 bases to trimming and J lost 1 base; unmatched junction nucleotides: 0. The CDR3 length is 13 residues. The germline gives CDR1 SGHRS, CDR2 YFSETQ. DNA of the CDR3: TGCGCCAGCAGCTCGGGAGGGTCCTACGAGCAGTACTTC. The encoded protein is CASSSGGSYEQYF. Drawing the rest from reference TRBV5-1 and TRBJ2-7, the complete variable domain is KAGVTQTPRYLIKTRGQQVTLSCSPISGHRSVSWYQQTPGQGLQFLFEYFSETQRNKGNFPGRFSGRQFSNSRSEMNVSTLELGDSALYLCASSSGGSYEQYFGPGTRLTVT.

CDR3 DNA: TGTGCCAGTAGTGGTACACCGGGGGATACGCAGTATTTT. It yields the protein CASSGTPGDTQYF. The rearrangement links TRBV19 to TRBJ2-3; D is possibly TRBD2 (5 bases). The CDR3 runs 13 residues. The V and J ends lost 5 bases and 6 bases respectively, with 12 bases between them. The germline gives CDR1 LNHDA, CDR2 SQIVND (reference sequence).

In regard to this clone: The sample contains more than one DNA sequence encoding this CDR3. The chain recombines TRBV18 with TRBJ2-5; no reliable D call. CDR3 length: 11 residues. In germline, CDR1 is KGHSH, CDR2 LQKENI. V was clipped by 6 bases and J by 2 bases, with 4 bases between them. The CDR3 DNA sequence: TGTGCCAGCTCGACGCAAGAGACCCAGTACTTC. This encodes CASSTQETQYF.

The V gene is TRBV30, the J gene TRBJ1-3; 11 bases align to TRBD1. The J segment lost 12 bases and the V segment lost 4 bases, leaving 8 bases of the junction unmatched. In germline, CDR1 is GTSNPN, CDR2 SVGIG (reference sequence). This CDR3 comprises 13 residues. Here the CDR3 reads CAWTRDRGRFIYF. In DNA, the CDR3 is TGTGCCTGGACCCGGGACAGGGGGAGGTTCATATATTTT.

This clone was seen only a few times. The chain links TRBV5-1 to TRBJ2-1; TRBD1 agrees at 7 bases. Losses at the gene ends were 0 bases for V and 6 bases for J; bases not matched to a gene: 6. This CDR3 comprises 15 residues. Germline CDR1 reads SGHRS; CDR2 reads YFSETQ. CDR3 loop: CASSLGDRTLNEQFF. The DNA of the CDR3 is TGCGCCAGCAGCTTGGGGGACAGAACGCTCAATGAGCAGTTCTTC.